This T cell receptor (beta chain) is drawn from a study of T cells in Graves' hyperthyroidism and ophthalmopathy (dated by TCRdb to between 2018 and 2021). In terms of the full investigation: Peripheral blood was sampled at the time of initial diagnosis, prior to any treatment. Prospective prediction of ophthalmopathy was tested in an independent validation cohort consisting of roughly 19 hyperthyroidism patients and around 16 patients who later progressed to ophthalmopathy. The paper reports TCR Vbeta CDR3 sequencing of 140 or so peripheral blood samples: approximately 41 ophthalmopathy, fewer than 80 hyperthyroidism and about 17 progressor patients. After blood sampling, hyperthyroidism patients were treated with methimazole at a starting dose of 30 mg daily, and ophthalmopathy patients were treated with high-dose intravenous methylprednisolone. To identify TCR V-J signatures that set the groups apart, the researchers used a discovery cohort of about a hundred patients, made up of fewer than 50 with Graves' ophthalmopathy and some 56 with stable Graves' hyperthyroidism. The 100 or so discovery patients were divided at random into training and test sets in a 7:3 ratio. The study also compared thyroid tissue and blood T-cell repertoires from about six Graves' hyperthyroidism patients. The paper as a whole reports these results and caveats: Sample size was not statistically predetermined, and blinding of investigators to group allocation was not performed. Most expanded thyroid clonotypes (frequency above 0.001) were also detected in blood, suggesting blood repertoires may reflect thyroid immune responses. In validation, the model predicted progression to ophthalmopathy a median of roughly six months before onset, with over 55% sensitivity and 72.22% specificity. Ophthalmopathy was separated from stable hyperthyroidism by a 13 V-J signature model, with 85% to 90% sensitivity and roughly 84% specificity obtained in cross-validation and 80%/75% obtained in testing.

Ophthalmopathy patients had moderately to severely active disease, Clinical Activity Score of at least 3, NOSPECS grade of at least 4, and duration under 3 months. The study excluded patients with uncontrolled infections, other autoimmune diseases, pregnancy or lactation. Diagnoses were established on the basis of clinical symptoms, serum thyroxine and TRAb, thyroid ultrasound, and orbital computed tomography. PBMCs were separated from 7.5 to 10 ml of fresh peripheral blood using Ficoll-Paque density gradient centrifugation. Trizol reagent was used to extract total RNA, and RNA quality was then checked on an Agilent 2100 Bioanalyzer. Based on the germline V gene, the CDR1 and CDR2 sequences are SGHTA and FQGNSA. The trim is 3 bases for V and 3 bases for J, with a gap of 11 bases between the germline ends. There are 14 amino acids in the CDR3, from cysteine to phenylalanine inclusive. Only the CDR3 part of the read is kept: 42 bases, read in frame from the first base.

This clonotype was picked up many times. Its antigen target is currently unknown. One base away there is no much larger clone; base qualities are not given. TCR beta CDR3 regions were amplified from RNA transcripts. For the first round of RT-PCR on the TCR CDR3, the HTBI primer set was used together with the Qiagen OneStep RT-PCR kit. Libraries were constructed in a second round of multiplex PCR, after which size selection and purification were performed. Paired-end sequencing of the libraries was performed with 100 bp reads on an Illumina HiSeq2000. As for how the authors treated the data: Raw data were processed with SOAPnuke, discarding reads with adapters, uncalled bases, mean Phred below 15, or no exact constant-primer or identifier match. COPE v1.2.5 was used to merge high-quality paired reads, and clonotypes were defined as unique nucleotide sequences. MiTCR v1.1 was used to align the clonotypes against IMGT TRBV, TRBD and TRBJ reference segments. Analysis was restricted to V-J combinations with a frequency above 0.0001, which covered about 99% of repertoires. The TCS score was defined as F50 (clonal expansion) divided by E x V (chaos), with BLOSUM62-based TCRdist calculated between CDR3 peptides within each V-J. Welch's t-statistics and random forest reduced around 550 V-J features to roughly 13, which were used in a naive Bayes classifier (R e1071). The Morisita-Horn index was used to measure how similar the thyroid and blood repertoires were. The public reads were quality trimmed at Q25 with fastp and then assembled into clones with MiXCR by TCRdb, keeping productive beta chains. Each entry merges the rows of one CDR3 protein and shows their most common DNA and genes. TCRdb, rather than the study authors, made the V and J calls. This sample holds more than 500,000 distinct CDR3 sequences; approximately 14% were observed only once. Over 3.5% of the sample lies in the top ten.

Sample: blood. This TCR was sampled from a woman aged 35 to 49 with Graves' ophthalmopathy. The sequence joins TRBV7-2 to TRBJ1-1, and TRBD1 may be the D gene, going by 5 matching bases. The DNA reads TGTGCCAGCAGCTTTAAGGGGCCATACACTGAAGCTTTCTTT. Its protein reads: CASSFKGPYTEAFF.